The rows below give T cell receptor beta chains drawn from one sample of a study of CXCR3-negative and CXCR3-positive naive CD8 T cells. With the 5' RACE reads reprocessed, TCRdb shows one record per CDR3 protein and no DNA. This repertoire includes tens of thousands of distinct CDR3 sequences. The sample consisted of naive CXCR3+ CD8+ T cells from blood. Every receptor here comes from a human donor in good health. Some clones in this sample may be carry-over from other donors' samples. CDR3s include the opening cysteine and the closing phenylalanine or tryptophan. The order of the fields is J gene, V gene, CDR3 length, clone size, CDR3 protein. The size field is filled for only some rows; it gives once, few, many or a size class.

j_gene: TRBJ2-2
v_gene: TRBV30
len: 13
abundance: -
CDR3aa: CASGQAYTGELFF

j_gene: TRBJ2-1
v_gene: TRBV11-1
len: 11
abundance: medium-sized
CDR3aa: CASSLGLEQFF

j_gene: TRBJ2-7
v_gene: TRBV9
len: 16
abundance: -
CDR3aa: CASSVDSARGLYEQYF

j_gene: TRBJ2-7
v_gene: TRBV13
len: 13
abundance: -
CDR3aa: CASSLRPNGEQYF

j_gene: TRBJ2-2
v_gene: TRBV28
len: 15
abundance: -
CDR3aa: CASSLEGVTDGELFF

j_gene: TRBJ2-1
v_gene: TRBV6-2/TRBV6-3
len: 14
abundance: -
CDR3aa: CASSYSGLYNEQFF

j_gene: TRBJ2-7
v_gene: TRBV29-1
len: 14
abundance: -
CDR3aa: CSVDPGQGGYEQYF

j_gene: TRBJ2-7
v_gene: TRBV28
len: 15
abundance: -
CDR3aa: CASSLRLFSSYEQYF

j_gene: TRBJ1-2
v_gene: TRBV27
len: 16
abundance: -
CDR3aa: CASSSLTGTVDYGYTF

j_gene: TRBJ1-6
v_gene: TRBV5-1
len: 13
abundance: -
CDR3aa: CASSLDYNSPLHF

j_gene: TRBJ1-5
v_gene: TRBV20-1
len: 16
abundance: -
CDR3aa: CSASSVGEGHSQPQHF

j_gene: TRBJ1-1
v_gene: TRBV27
len: 16
abundance: -
CDR3aa: CASSLMPPDSYTEAFF

j_gene: TRBJ2-7
v_gene: TRBV12-3/TRBV12-4
len: 14
abundance: -
CDR3aa: CASSPGTGGYEQYF

j_gene: TRBJ2-1
v_gene: TRBV18
len: 16
abundance: -
CDR3aa: CASSPPSGDGYNEQFF

j_gene: TRBJ1-1
v_gene: TRBV7-9
len: 15
abundance: -
CDR3aa: CASSPTRVVDTEAFF

j_gene: TRBJ2-5
v_gene: TRBV28
len: 16
abundance: -
CDR3aa: CASSLSGSGDQETQYF

j_gene: TRBJ2-3
v_gene: TRBV19
len: 15
abundance: -
CDR3aa: CASSNSGGPADTQYF

j_gene: TRBJ2-1
v_gene: TRBV1
len: 18
abundance: -
CDR3aa: CTSSQDFPTPGVDNEQFF

j_gene: TRBJ2-1
v_gene: TRBV28
len: 14
abundance: -
CDR3aa: CASSLAGLYNEQFF

j_gene: TRBJ1-4
v_gene: TRBV7-9
len: 12
abundance: -
CDR3aa: CASSLADSLVFF

j_gene: TRBJ1-1
v_gene: TRBV12-3/TRBV12-4
len: 17
abundance: -
CDR3aa: CASEGSGDGFWRTEAFF

j_gene: TRBJ2-3
v_gene: TRBV27
len: 14
abundance: -
CDR3aa: CASSPGLDTDTQYF

j_gene: TRBJ1-1
v_gene: TRBV25-1
len: 14
abundance: -
CDR3aa: CASSGPGRNTEAFF

j_gene: TRBJ2-7
v_gene: TRBV7-9
len: 14
abundance: -
CDR3aa: CASGSRDRGHEQYF

j_gene: TRBJ2-7
v_gene: TRBV5-6
len: 15
abundance: -
CDR3aa: CASSWSAGGPREQYF

j_gene: TRBJ2-7
v_gene: TRBV28
len: 16
abundance: -
CDR3aa: CASSLGDRPYSYEQYF

j_gene: TRBJ1-1
v_gene: TRBV15
len: 16
abundance: -
CDR3aa: CATSDRDRGRVAEAFF

j_gene: TRBJ2-1
v_gene: TRBV28
len: 14
abundance: -
CDR3aa: CASSFFRSGHEQFF

j_gene: TRBJ1-4
v_gene: TRBV12-3/TRBV12-4
len: 11
abundance: -
CDR3aa: CASSSGEKLFF

j_gene: TRBJ2-7
v_gene: TRBV4-1
len: 16
abundance: -
CDR3aa: CASSQDFPGQGYEQYF

j_gene: TRBJ1-1
v_gene: TRBV23-1
len: 13
abundance: -
CDR3aa: CASSHPGQTEAFF

j_gene: TRBJ2-5
v_gene: TRBV20-1
len: 14
abundance: -
CDR3aa: CSATSGGARETQYF

j_gene: TRBJ1-2
v_gene: TRBV14
len: 14
abundance: -
CDR3aa: CASSQAGRPYGYTF

j_gene: TRBJ2-5
v_gene: TRBV4-3
len: 13
abundance: -
CDR3aa: CASSQVLEETQYF

j_gene: TRBJ2-2
v_gene: TRBV5-1
len: 14
abundance: -
CDR3aa: CASSLGRNTGELFF

j_gene: TRBJ2-5
v_gene: TRBV7-2
len: 17
abundance: -
CDR3aa: CASSWPQDRAHQETQYF

j_gene: TRBJ2-7
v_gene: TRBV5-1
len: 14
abundance: -
CDR3aa: CASSLSREAYEQYF

j_gene: TRBJ1-2
v_gene: TRBV7-9
len: 14
abundance: -
CDR3aa: CASSLAGGSRGYTF

j_gene: TRBJ2-5
v_gene: TRBV7-6
len: 16
abundance: -
CDR3aa: CASSSLGESPQETQYF

j_gene: TRBJ2-1
v_gene: TRBV6-1
len: 15
abundance: -
CDR3aa: CASSESGVSYNEQFF

j_gene: TRBJ2-5
v_gene: TRBV28
len: 11
abundance: -
CDR3aa: CASGDGETQYF

j_gene: TRBJ2-1
v_gene: TRBV2
len: 13
abundance: -
CDR3aa: CASSGQGYNEQFF

j_gene: TRBJ1-2
v_gene: TRBV5-1
len: 15
abundance: -
CDR3aa: CASSLDVVTAYGYTF

j_gene: TRBJ1-6
v_gene: TRBV10-1
len: 14
abundance: -
CDR3aa: CASSAGTGNSPLHF

j_gene: TRBJ1-1
v_gene: TRBV10-3
len: 17
abundance: -
CDR3aa: CATRGRQQGPTNTEAFF

j_gene: TRBJ2-7
v_gene: TRBV28
len: 13
abundance: -
CDR3aa: CASSSSASYEQYF

j_gene: TRBJ2-1
v_gene: TRBV3-1
len: 12
abundance: -
CDR3aa: CASSQLANEQFF

j_gene: TRBJ2-2
v_gene: TRBV28
len: 14
abundance: -
CDR3aa: CASSMTSATGELFF

j_gene: TRBJ2-2
v_gene: TRBV6-5
len: 16
abundance: -
CDR3aa: CATRWLAPVNTGELFF

j_gene: TRBJ2-1
v_gene: TRBV27
len: 12
abundance: -
CDR3aa: CASGVGENEQFF

j_gene: TRBJ1-2
v_gene: TRBV29-1
len: 14
abundance: -
CDR3aa: CSVEDPTANYGYTF

j_gene: TRBJ2-3
v_gene: TRBV11-3
len: 15
abundance: -
CDR3aa: CASSKAGAITDTQYF

j_gene: TRBJ2-7
v_gene: TRBV28
len: 14
abundance: -
CDR3aa: CASTPPSRSYEQYF